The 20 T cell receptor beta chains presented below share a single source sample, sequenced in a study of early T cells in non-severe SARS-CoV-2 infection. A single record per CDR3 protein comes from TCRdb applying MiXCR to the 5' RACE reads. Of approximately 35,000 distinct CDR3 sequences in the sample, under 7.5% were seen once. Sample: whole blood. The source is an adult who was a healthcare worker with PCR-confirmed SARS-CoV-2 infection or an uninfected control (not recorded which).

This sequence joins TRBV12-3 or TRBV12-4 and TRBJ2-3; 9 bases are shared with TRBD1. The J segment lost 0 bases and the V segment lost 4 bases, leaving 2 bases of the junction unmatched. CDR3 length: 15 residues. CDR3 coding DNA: TGTGCCAGCAGTTGGGACAGGGCGAGCACAGATACGCAGTATTTT. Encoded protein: CASSWDRASTDTQYF.

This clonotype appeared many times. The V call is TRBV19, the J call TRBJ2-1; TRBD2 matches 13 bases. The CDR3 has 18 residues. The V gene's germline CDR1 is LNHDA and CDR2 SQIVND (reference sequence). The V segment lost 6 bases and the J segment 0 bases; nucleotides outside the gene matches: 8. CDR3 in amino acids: CASSTGLAGRGSYNEQFF. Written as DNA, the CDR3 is TGTGCCAGTAGCACGGGACTAGCGGGAAGGGGCTCCTACAATGAGCAGTTCTTC.

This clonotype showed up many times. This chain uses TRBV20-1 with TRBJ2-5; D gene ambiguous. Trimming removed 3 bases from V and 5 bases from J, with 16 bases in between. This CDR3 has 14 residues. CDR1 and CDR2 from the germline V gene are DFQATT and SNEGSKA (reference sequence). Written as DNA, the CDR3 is TGCAGTGCTAGTGCCCCCAGTGACGGGGAGACCCAGTACTTC. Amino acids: CSASAPSDGETQYF.

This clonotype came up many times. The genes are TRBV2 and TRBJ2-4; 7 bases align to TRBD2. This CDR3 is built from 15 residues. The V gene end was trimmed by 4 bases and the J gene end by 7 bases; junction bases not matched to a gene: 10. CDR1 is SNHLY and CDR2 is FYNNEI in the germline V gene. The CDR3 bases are TGTGCCAGCAGTGGGTTAGGCGGGAGTCAGAACATTCAGTACTTC. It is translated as CASSGLGGSQNIQYF.

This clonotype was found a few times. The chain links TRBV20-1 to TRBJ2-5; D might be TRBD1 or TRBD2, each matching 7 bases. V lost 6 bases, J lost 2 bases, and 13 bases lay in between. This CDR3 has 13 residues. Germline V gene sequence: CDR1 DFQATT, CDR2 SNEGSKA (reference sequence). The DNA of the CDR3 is TGCAGTGCGGGGGGGACAGAGCAAGAGACCCAGTACTTC. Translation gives CSAGGTEQETQYF.

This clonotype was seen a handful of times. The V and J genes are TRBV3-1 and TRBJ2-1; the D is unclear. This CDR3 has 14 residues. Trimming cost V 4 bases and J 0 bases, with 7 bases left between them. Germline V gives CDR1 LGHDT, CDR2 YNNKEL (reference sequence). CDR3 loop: CASSPDLSYNEQFF. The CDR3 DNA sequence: TGTGCCAGCAGCCCGGACCTCTCCTACAATGAGCAGTTCTTC.

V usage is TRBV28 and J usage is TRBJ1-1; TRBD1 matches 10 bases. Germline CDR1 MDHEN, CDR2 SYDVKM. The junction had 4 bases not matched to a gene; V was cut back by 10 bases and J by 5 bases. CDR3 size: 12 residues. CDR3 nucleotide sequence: TGTGCCACCCGGACAGGGGGGACTGAAGCTTTCTTT. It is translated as CATRTGGTEAFF.

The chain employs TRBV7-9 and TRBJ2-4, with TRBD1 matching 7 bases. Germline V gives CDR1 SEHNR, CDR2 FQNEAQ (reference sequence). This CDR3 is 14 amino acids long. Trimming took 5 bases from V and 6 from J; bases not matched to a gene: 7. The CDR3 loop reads CASSEGTALNIQYF. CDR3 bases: TGTGCCAGCAGCGAAGGGACAGCTTTAAACATTCAGTACTTC. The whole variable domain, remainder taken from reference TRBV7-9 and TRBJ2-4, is DTGVSQNPRHKITKRGQNVTFRCDPISEHNRLYWYRQTLGQGPEFLTYFQNEAQLEKSRLLSDRFSAERPKGSFSTLEIQRTEQGDSAMYLCASSEGTALNIQYFGAGTRLSVL.

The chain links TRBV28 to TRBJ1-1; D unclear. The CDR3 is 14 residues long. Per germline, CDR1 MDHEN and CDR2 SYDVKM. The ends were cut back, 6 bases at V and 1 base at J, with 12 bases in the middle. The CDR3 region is CASRPGRQNTEAFF. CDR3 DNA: TGTGCCAGCAGACCAGGACGGCAGAACACTGAAGCTTTCTTT.

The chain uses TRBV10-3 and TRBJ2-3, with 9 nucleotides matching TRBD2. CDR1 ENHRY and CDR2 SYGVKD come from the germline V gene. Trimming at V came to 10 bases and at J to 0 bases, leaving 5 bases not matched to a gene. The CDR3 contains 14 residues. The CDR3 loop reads CATTTSGSTDTQYF. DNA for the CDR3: TGTGCCACCACCACTAGCGGGAGCACAGATACGCAGTATTTT.

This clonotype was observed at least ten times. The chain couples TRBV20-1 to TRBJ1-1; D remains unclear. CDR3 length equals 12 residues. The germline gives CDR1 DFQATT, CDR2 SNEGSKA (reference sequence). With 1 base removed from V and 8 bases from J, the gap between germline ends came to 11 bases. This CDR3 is CSARVIATEAFF. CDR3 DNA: TGCAGTGCTAGAGTCATCGCTACCGAAGCTTTCTTT.

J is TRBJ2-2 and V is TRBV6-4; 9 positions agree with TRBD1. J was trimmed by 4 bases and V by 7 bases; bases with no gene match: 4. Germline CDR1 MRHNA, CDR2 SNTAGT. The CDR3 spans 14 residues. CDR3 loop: CASTETGGTGELFF. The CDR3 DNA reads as TGTGCCAGCACTGAGACAGGGGGCACCGGGGAGCTGTTTTTT.

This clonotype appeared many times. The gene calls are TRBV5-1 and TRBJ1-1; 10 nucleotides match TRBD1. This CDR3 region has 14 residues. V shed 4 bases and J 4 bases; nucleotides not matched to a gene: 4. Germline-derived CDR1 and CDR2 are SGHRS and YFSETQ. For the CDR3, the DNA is TGCGCCAGCAGCACGGGACAGGGGATCACTGAAGCTTTCTTT. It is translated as CASSTGQGITEAFF.

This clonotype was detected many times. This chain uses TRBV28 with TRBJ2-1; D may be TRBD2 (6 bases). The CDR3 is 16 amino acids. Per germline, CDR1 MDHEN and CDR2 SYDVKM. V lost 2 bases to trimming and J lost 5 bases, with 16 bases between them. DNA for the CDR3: TGTGCCAGCAGTTTAGGGGTCCGGGGCGGGGACAATGAGCAGTTCTTC. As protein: CASSLGVRGGDNEQFF. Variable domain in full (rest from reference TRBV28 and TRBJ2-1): DVKVTQSSRYLVKRTGEKVFLECVQDMDHENMFWYRQDPGLGLRLIYFSYDVKMKEKGDIPEGYSVSREKKERFSLILESASTNQTSMYLCASSLGVRGGDNEQFFGPGTRLTVL.

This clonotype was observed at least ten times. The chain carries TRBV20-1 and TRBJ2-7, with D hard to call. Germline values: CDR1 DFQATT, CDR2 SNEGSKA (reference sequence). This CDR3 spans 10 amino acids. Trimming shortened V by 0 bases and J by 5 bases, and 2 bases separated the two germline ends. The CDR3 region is CSARDHEQYF. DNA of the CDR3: TGCAGTGCTAGAGATCACGAGCAGTACTTC.

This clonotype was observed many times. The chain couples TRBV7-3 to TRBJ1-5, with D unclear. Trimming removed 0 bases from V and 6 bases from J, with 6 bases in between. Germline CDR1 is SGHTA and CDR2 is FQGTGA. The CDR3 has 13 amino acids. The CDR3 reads CASSLTDGQPQHF. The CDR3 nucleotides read TGTGCCAGCAGCTTAACTGACGGTCAGCCCCAGCATTTT.

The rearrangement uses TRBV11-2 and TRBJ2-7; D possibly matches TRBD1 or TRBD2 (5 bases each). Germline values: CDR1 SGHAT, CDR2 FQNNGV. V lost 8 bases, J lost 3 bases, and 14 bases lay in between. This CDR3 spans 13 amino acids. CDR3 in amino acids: CASAYEGHYEQYF. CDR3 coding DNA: TGTGCCAGCGCCTACGAGGGGCACTACGAGCAGTACTTC.

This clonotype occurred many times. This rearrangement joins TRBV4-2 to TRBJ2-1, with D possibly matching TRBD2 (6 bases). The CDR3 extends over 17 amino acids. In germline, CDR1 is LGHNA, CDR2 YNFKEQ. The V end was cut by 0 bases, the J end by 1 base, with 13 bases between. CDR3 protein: CASSQEPGSLSYNEQFF. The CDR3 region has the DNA TGTGCCAGCAGCCAAGAGCCCGGGAGTTTATCCTACAATGAGCAGTTCTTC.

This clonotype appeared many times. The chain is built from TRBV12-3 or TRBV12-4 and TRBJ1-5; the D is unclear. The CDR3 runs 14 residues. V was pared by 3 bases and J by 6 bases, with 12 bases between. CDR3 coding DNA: TGTGCCAGCAGTTTTGAGACCCCCGCTCAGCCCCAGCATTTT. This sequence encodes CASSFETPAQPQHF.

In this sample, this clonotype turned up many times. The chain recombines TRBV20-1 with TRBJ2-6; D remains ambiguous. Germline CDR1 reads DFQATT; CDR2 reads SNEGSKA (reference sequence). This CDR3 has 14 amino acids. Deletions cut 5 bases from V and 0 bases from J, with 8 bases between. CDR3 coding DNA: TGCAGTGCTCAGAGGCCCTCTGGGGCCAACGTCCTGACTTTC. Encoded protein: CSAQRPSGANVLTF.